Listed below are T cell receptor beta chains from one sample, sequenced in a study of blood T cell repertoires in COVID-19. The data were produced by immunoSEQ multiplex PCR, yet TCRdb's version contains in-frame clones alone and is incomplete. Of approximately 150,000 clones in the sample, approximately 82% are singletons; the top ten hold over 10%. The sequenced material came from peripheral blood. The receptors were gathered from a man between 70 and 80 years old who had recovered from COVID-19. The CDR3 runs from the conserved cysteine through the conserved F or W. Each record gives: CDR3 length, clone size, D gene, J gene, V gene, CDR3 protein, CDR3 DNA. A D gene is named only where the DNA matches it firmly. Expanded clones get a size class; other rows say once, few or many, or leave the size out.

len: 17
abundance: .
d_gene: TRBD1
j_gene: TRBJ1-1
v_gene: TRBV19
CDR3aa: CASSIGGTGALNTEAFF
CDR3nt: TGTGCCAGTAGTATAGGCGGGACAGGAGCCCTGAACACTGAAGCTTTCTTT

len: 14
abundance: .
d_gene: TRBD2
j_gene: TRBJ2-3
v_gene: TRBV3-1/TRBV3-2
CDR3aa: CASSVAGGRGAQYF
CDR3nt: TGTGCCAGCAGCGTGGCGGGAGGGCGAGGTGCGCAGTATTTT

len: 14
abundance: .
d_gene: .
j_gene: TRBJ2-1
v_gene: TRBV27
CDR3aa: CASSLLGSGHEQFF
CDR3nt: TGTGCCAGCAGTTTATTAGGCTCAGGGCATGAGCAGTTCTTC

len: 14
abundance: .
d_gene: .
j_gene: TRBJ2-7
v_gene: TRBV9
CDR3aa: CASSVASGSYEQYF
CDR3nt: TGTGCCAGCAGCGTAGCGAGCGGATCCTACGAGCAGTACTTC

len: 14
abundance: .
d_gene: .
j_gene: TRBJ2-1
v_gene: TRBV7-2
CDR3aa: CASSPPASRRGRFF
CDR3nt: TGTGCCAGCAGCCCTCCTGCCAGTAGGCGGGGAAGGTTCTTC

len: 15
abundance: .
d_gene: TRBD2
j_gene: TRBJ2-3
v_gene: TRBV7-3
CDR3aa: CASTAGAGGQDTQYF
CDR3nt: TGTGCCAGCACCGCGGGAGCGGGAGGTCAAGATACGCAGTATTTT

len: 16
abundance: .
d_gene: TRBD1
j_gene: TRBJ2-3
v_gene: TRBV6-6
CDR3aa: CASSNPGGSLTDTQYF
CDR3nt: TGTGCCAGCAGTAATCCAGGGGGCTCCCTCACAGATACGCAGTATTTT

len: 15
abundance: .
d_gene: TRBD1
j_gene: TRBJ1-2
v_gene: TRBV29-1
CDR3aa: CSATKGDRAVYGYTF
CDR3nt: TGCAGCGCTACAAAGGGGGACAGGGCGGTCTATGGCTACACCTTC

len: 14
abundance: few
d_gene: TRBD1
j_gene: TRBJ2-7
v_gene: TRBV7-2
CDR3aa: CASSLGGGPSEQYF
CDR3nt: TGTGCCAGCAGCTTAGGAGGGGGCCCCTCCGAGCAGTACTTC

len: 12
abundance: .
d_gene: .
j_gene: TRBJ2-1
v_gene: TRBV27
CDR3aa: CASRPGGIPWFF
CDR3nt: TGTGCCAGCAGGCCCGGGGGAATACCTTGGTTCTTC

len: 16
abundance: .
d_gene: TRBD2
j_gene: TRBJ2-2
v_gene: TRBV4-2
CDR3aa: CASSLRLAANTGELFF
CDR3nt: TGTGCCAGCAGCCTGAGACTAGCGGCGAACACCGGGGAGCTGTTTTTT

len: 15
abundance: .
d_gene: TRBD1
j_gene: TRBJ1-2
v_gene: TRBV7-2
CDR3aa: CASSTATGGGYGYTF
CDR3nt: TGTGCCAGCAGCACGGCGACAGGGGGCGGCTATGGCTACACCTTC

len: 15
abundance: .
d_gene: .
j_gene: TRBJ1-5
v_gene: TRBV18
CDR3aa: CASSPPGTGGQPQHF
CDR3nt: TGTGCCAGCTCACCCCCGGGAACGGGAGGTCAGCCCCAGCATTTT

len: 15
abundance: .
d_gene: .
j_gene: TRBJ1-4
v_gene: TRBV6-1
CDR3aa: CASSEGPQGKEKLFF
CDR3nt: TGTGCCAGCAGTGAAGGGCCACAGGGCAAGGAAAAACTGTTTTTT

len: 14
abundance: .
d_gene: .
j_gene: TRBJ2-2
v_gene: TRBV2
CDR3aa: CASRSVANTGELFF
CDR3nt: TGTGCCAGCAGGTCGGTGGCGAACACCGGGGAGCTGTTTTTT

len: 15
abundance: once
d_gene: TRBD2
j_gene: TRBJ2-7
v_gene: TRBV5-1
CDR3aa: CASRPGLAGGYEQYF
CDR3nt: TGCGCCAGCAGACCCGGACTAGCGGGAGGCTACGAGCAGTACTTC

len: 17
abundance: .
d_gene: .
j_gene: TRBJ2-7
v_gene: TRBV11-2
CDR3aa: CASSLDAGLARTYEQYF
CDR3nt: TGTGCCAGCAGCTTAGACGCCGGCCTAGCGAGAACCTACGAGCAGTACTTC

len: 14
abundance: .
d_gene: .
j_gene: TRBJ2-5
v_gene: TRBV6-5
CDR3aa: CASSPDRYLETQYF
CDR3nt: TGTGCCAGCAGTCCCGACAGGTACCTAGAGACCCAGTACTTC

len: 15
abundance: .
d_gene: TRBD2
j_gene: TRBJ2-7
v_gene: TRBV6-2/TRBV6-3
CDR3aa: CASSYEGGRTYEQYF
CDR3nt: TGTGCCAGCAGTTACGAGGGCGGGAGGACCTACGAGCAGTACTTC

len: 14
abundance: .
d_gene: .
j_gene: TRBJ2-5
v_gene: TRBV5-4
CDR3aa: CASSSRGVLETQYF
CDR3nt: TGTGCCAGCAGCTCCCGGGGAGTCTTAGAGACCCAGTACTTC

len: 15
abundance: .
d_gene: TRBD1
j_gene: TRBJ2-3
v_gene: TRBV15
CDR3aa: CATSPRDRAPDTQYF
CDR3nt: TGTGCCACCAGTCCCCGGGACAGGGCGCCAGATACGCAGTATTTT

len: 13
abundance: few
d_gene: TRBD1
j_gene: TRBJ1-5
v_gene: TRBV12-3/TRBV12-4
CDR3aa: CASSYRGNQPQHF
CDR3nt: TGTGCCAGCAGTTACAGGGGGAATCAGCCCCAGCATTTT

len: 15
abundance: few
d_gene: .
j_gene: TRBJ2-7
v_gene: TRBV4-3
CDR3aa: CASSQGPGLSYEQYF
CDR3nt: TGCGCCAGCAGCCAAGGGCCAGGACTCTCCTACGAGCAGTACTTC

len: 15
abundance: .
d_gene: .
j_gene: TRBJ1-5
v_gene: TRBV6-5
CDR3aa: CASTPNPGERQPQHF
CDR3nt: TGTGCCAGCACCCCTAACCCAGGGGAAAGACAGCCCCAGCATTTT

len: 16
abundance: .
d_gene: .
j_gene: TRBJ2-3
v_gene: TRBV18
CDR3aa: CASSPRGSGKGDTQYF
CDR3nt: TGTGCCAGCTCCCCAAGGGGGAGCGGTAAGGGAGATACGCAGTATTTT

len: 13
abundance: .
d_gene: TRBD2
j_gene: TRBJ2-2
v_gene: TRBV6-4
CDR3aa: CASTSGSTGELFF
CDR3nt: TGTGCCAGCACTAGCGGGAGCACCGGGGAGCTGTTTTTT

len: 13
abundance: .
d_gene: .
j_gene: TRBJ2-1
v_gene: TRBV11-3
CDR3aa: CASSLDSDNEQFF
CDR3nt: TGTGCCAGCAGCTTGGACTCCGACAATGAGCAGTTCTTC

len: 16
abundance: few
d_gene: TRBD2
j_gene: TRBJ2-5
v_gene: TRBV19
CDR3aa: CASSTSAGGRGETQYF
CDR3nt: TGTGCCAGTAGTACTAGTGCGGGAGGGAGAGGGGAGACCCAGTACTTC

len: 14
abundance: .
d_gene: .
j_gene: TRBJ1-5
v_gene: TRBV28
CDR3aa: CASNRVGVNQPQHF
CDR3nt: TGTGCCAGCAACAGGGTCGGCGTCAATCAGCCCCAGCATTTT

len: 21
abundance: .
d_gene: TRBD2
j_gene: TRBJ2-1
v_gene: TRBV6-2/TRBV6-3
CDR3aa: CASSYLPSWTSGRASYNEQFF
CDR3nt: TGTGCCAGCAGTTACCTTCCCTCCTGGACTAGCGGGAGGGCGTCCTACAATGAGCAGTTCTTC

len: 18
abundance: .
d_gene: .
j_gene: TRBJ2-6
v_gene: TRBV5-1
CDR3aa: CASSSQGQFGAGANVLTF
CDR3nt: TGCGCCAGCAGCTCCCAGGGGCAGTTCGGGGCTGGGGCCAACGTCCTGACTTTC

len: 13
abundance: .
d_gene: .
j_gene: TRBJ1-2
v_gene: TRBV7-9
CDR3aa: CASSADGVYGYTF
CDR3nt: TGTGCCAGCAGCGCCGACGGGGTCTATGGCTACACCTTC

len: 16
abundance: .
d_gene: TRBD2
j_gene: TRBJ2-3
v_gene: TRBV27
CDR3aa: CASRSRTSGSPDTQYF
CDR3nt: TGTGCCAGCAGATCCCGGACTAGCGGGAGTCCAGATACGCAGTATTTT

len: 13
abundance: few
d_gene: TRBD1
j_gene: TRBJ1-5
v_gene: TRBV29-1
CDR3aa: CSVRTGENQPQHF
CDR3nt: TGCAGCGTCCGGACAGGGGAGAATCAGCCCCAGCATTTT

len: 15
abundance: .
d_gene: TRBD1
j_gene: TRBJ2-7
v_gene: TRBV5-6
CDR3aa: CASSLMGQGMDEQYF
CDR3nt: TGTGCCAGCAGCTTGATGGGACAGGGGATGGACGAGCAGTACTTC

len: 15
abundance: .
d_gene: .
j_gene: TRBJ1-5
v_gene: TRBV24-1
CDR3aa: CATSDGQGGDQPQHF
CDR3nt: TGTGCCACCAGTGATGGGCAGGGTGGTGATCAGCCCCAGCATTTT

len: 19
abundance: .
d_gene: TRBD2
j_gene: TRBJ2-1
v_gene: TRBV7-9
CDR3aa: CASSHGADYAGGRYNEQFF
CDR3nt: TGTGCCAGCAGCCATGGGGCCGACTACGCGGGAGGGAGGTACAATGAGCAGTTCTTC

len: 19
abundance: .
d_gene: .
j_gene: TRBJ1-3
v_gene: TRBV5-4
CDR3aa: CASSLETRMDSAAGNTIYF
CDR3nt: TGTGCCAGCAGCTTGGAAACTCGAATGGACAGCGCGGCTGGAAACACCATATATTTT

len: 11
abundance: .
d_gene: .
j_gene: TRBJ2-7
v_gene: TRBV12-3/TRBV12-4
CDR3aa: CASSQAYEQYF
CDR3nt: TGTGCCAGCAGTCAGGCCTACGAGCAGTACTTC

len: 17
abundance: .
d_gene: TRBD1
j_gene: TRBJ2-2
v_gene: TRBV15
CDR3aa: CATSRDIGTGHTGELFF
CDR3nt: TGTGCCACCAGCAGAGATATTGGGACAGGGCACACCGGGGAGCTGTTTTTT

len: 18
abundance: .
d_gene: TRBD2
j_gene: TRBJ2-7
v_gene: TRBV7-8
CDR3aa: CASSLRTSGRPNSYEQYF
CDR3nt: TGTGCCAGCAGCTTACGGACTAGCGGGCGGCCCAACTCCTACGAGCAGTACTTC

len: 15
abundance: .
d_gene: TRBD2
j_gene: TRBJ2-1
v_gene: TRBV29-1
CDR3aa: CSVSPSSGRFDEQFF
CDR3nt: TGCAGCGTCTCCCCCAGTAGCGGGAGATTCGATGAGCAGTTCTTC

len: 15
abundance: .
d_gene: TRBD1
j_gene: TRBJ2-7
v_gene: TRBV5-5
CDR3aa: CASSEAGTGAYEQYF
CDR3nt: TGTGCCAGCAGCGAGGCCGGGACAGGGGCCTACGAGCAGTACTTC